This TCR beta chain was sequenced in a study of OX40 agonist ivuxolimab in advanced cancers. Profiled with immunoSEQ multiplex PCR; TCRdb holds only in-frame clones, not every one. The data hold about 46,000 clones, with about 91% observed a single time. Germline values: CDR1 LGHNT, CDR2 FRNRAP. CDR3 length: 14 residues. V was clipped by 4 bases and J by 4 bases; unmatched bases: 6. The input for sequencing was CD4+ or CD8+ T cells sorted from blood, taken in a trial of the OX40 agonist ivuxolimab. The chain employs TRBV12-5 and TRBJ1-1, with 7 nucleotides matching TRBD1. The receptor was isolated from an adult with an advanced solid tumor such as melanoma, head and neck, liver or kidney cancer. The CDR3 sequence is CASGWEGAATEAFF. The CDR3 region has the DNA TGTGCTAGTGGTTGGGAGGGGGCGGCCACTGAAGCTTTCTTT.